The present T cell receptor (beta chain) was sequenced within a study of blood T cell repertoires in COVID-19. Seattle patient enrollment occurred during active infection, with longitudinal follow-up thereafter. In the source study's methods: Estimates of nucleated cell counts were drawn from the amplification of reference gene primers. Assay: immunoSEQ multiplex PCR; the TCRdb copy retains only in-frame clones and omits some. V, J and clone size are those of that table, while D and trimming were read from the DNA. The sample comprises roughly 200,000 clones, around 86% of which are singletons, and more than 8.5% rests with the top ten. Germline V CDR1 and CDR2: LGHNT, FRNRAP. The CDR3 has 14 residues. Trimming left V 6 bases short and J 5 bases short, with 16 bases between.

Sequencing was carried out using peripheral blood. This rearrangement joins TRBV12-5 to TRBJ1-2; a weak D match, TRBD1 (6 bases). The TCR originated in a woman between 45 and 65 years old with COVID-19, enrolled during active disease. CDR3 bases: TGTGCTAGTGGACAAGGGGGGGATATATATGGCTACACCTTC. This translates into CASGQGGDIYGYTF.